These 21 T cell receptor beta chains originate from one sample sequenced in a study of blood T cell repertoires in COVID-19. Clones were sequenced by immunoSEQ multiplex PCR, and TCRdb holds only the in-frame ones, with some missing. Here the sample spans approximately 150,000 clones, approximately 84% being singletons. The sequenced sample consisted of PBMCs or T cells enriched from blood (not recorded which). Receptors were obtained from a middle-aged woman with acute COVID-19.

The chain joins TRBV5-1 to TRBJ1-6; TRBD1 matches at 8 bases. The CDR3 runs 15 residues. The trim removed 8 bases at V and 6 bases at J, leaving 10 bases unmatched. Looked up from germline, CDR1 is SGHRS and CDR2 is YFSETQ. The CDR3 nucleotides are TGCGCCAGGAATACAGGGGGGAGAGTTAATTCACCCCTCCACTTT. It yields the protein CARNTGGRVNSPLHF.

The chain is built from TRBV2 and TRBJ2-2, with 7 bases identical to TRBD1. The V segment lost 8 bases and the J segment 3 bases; nucleotides outside the gene matches: 6. Germline CDR1 reads SNHLY; CDR2 reads FYNNEI. The CDR3 covers 14 residues. CDR3 coding DNA: TGTGCCAGCGGATCCGGGACAGACACCGGGGAGCTGTTTTTT. Translation: CASGSGTDTGELFF.

This chain joins TRBV5-1 and TRBJ2-1, with 7 nucleotides matching TRBD2. The CDR3 consists of 21 residues. With 5 bases clipped from V and 2 bases from J, the junction kept 25 bases outside the gene matches. Germline assignment: CDR1 SGHRS and CDR2 YFSETQ. The CDR3 DNA reads as TGCGCCAGCAGGATCGGGGTTAGCGGGCATCAGAATCGGAGGACCTACAATGAGCAGTTCTTC. This gives the protein CASRIGVSGHQNRRTYNEQFF.

In this sample, this clone turned up once. The rearrangement uses TRBV2 and TRBJ1-4, with TRBD1 matching 9 bases. Germline trimming cut 9 bases from V and 0 bases from J; bases unmatched to any gene: 8. CDR1 and CDR2 (germline): SNHLY, FYNNEI. CDR3 length: 16 amino acids. The CDR3 nucleotides read TGTGCCAGTTCTCCGGGACAGGGTTCAACTAATGAAAAACTGTTTTTT. This codes for CASSPGQGSTNEKLFF.

The chain joins TRBV5-1 to TRBJ2-2; 7 bases are a match to TRBD2. This CDR3 spans 14 amino acids. CDR1 SGHRS and CDR2 YFSETQ come from the germline V gene. J was trimmed by 7 bases and V by 1 base; bases with no gene match: 4. The CDR3 nucleotides read TGCGCCAGCAGCTTGAAGGGCGGGAGCGGGGAGCTGTTTTTT. Encoded protein: CASSLKGGSGELFF. Supplemented by reference TRBV5-1 and TRBJ2-2, the full variable domain reads KAGVTQTPRYLIKTRGQQVTLSCSPISGHRSVSWYQQTPGQGLQFLFEYFSETQRNKGNFPGRFSGRQFSNSRSEMNVSTLELGDSALYLCASSLKGGSGELFFGEGSRLTVL.

The chain employs TRBV2 and TRBJ2-5; 7 bases align to TRBD2. The CDR3 is made up of 15 amino acids. CDR1 is SNHLY, CDR2 FYNNEI, per germline. V trimming: 1 base; J trimming: 4 bases; junction bases outside the gene matches: 6. In DNA, the CDR3 is TGTGCCAGCAGTGAAGGGGGCGGGGGAAGAGAGACCCAGTACTTC. Residues: CASSEGGGGRETQYF.

The J gene is TRBJ2-3, the V gene TRBV6-1; D uncertain. CDR3 length equals 12 residues. V was pared by 2 bases and J by 6 bases, with 6 bases between. Germline lookup yields CDR1 MNHNS and CDR2 SASEGT. Written as DNA, the CDR3 is TGTGCCAGCAGTGAATCTATGGATACGCAGTATTTT. Its protein is CASSESMDTQYF.

This clone was seen only a few times. The rearrangement uses TRBV5-1 and TRBJ2-3, with D possibly being TRBD1 (5 bases). The CDR3 has 13 amino acids. Germline CDR1 reads SGHRS; CDR2 reads YFSETQ. V gave up 4 bases and J gave up 4 bases, with 10 bases separating them. The DNA of the CDR3 is TGCGCCAGCAGCCAAGCAGGGTCAGATACGCAGTATTTT. Translation gives CASSQAGSDTQYF.

The chain carries TRBV14 and TRBJ1-2; D possibly corresponds to TRBD1 (5 bases). The CDR3 covers 14 residues. Looked up from germline, CDR1 is SGHDN and CDR2 is FVKESK. V was clipped by 2 bases and J by 1 base, with 8 bases between them. CDR3 loop: CASSQSGNNYGYTF. CDR3 in DNA: TGTGCCAGCAGCCAATCAGGGAATAACTATGGCTACACCTTC. Looking up the rest from reference TRBV14 and TRBJ1-2 gives the full variable domain: EAGVTQFPSHSVIEKGQTVTLRCDPISGHDNLYWYRRVMGKEIKFLLHFVKESKQDESGMPNNRFLAERTGGTYSTLKVQPAELEDSGVYFCASSQSGNNYGYTFGSGTRLTVV.

V is TRBV30 and J is TRBJ2-1; 12 bases agree with TRBD2. CDR1 and CDR2 (germline): GTSNPN, SVGIG (reference sequence). V shed 2 bases, J shed 10 bases, and the junction held 15 bases outside the gene matches. The length of the CDR3 is 17 residues. The CDR3 coding sequence is TGTGCCTGGAGTCCTTTCCGACTAGCGGGAGCCCGGGAGGAGCAGTTCTTC. Its translation: CAWSPFRLAGAREEQFF.

The CDR3 loop reads CAISSDRGSSGNTIYF. CDR3 in DNA: TGTGCCATCAGTTCGGACAGGGGTTCGTCTGGAAACACCATATATTTT. The J gene is TRBJ1-3, the V gene TRBV10-3, with 9 positions matching TRBD1. The CDR3 is 16 amino acids. Per germline, CDR1 ENHRY and CDR2 SYGVKD. The J segment lost 1 base and the V segment lost 5 bases, leaving 6 bases of the junction unmatched.

This sequence joins TRBV12-5 and TRBJ2-2; D is ambiguous. V dropped 1 base and J dropped 4 bases, with 10 bases sitting between them. The CDR3 runs 15 residues. The germline V gene encodes CDR1 LGHNT and CDR2 FRNRAP. CDR3 coding DNA: TGTGCTAGTGGTTTGGGGTCACTTGTCACCGGGGAGCTGTTTTTT. As protein: CASGLGSLVTGELFF.

The V call is TRBV6-1, the J call TRBJ1-1, with 7 positions matching TRBD1. V gave up 1 base and J gave up 2 bases; unmatched junction bases: 4. This CDR3 is built from 15 residues. Germline CDR1 MNHNS, CDR2 SASEGT. The CDR3 sequence: CASSEGTGANTEAFF. CDR3 in DNA: TGTGCCAGCAGTGAAGGGACAGGCGCCAACACTGAAGCTTTCTTT.

This clone was counted many times. The rearrangement uses TRBV5-5 and TRBJ1-1, with D maybe TRBD1 (5 bases). The CDR3 has 14 amino acids. The germline V and J ends were trimmed by 0 bases and 4 bases, with 10 bases remaining between them. Germline V gives CDR1 SGHKS, CDR2 YYEKEE (reference sequence). The DNA for the CDR3 is TGTGCCAGCAGCTTGGTGGGGGGTTCCACTGAAGCTTTCTTT. It yields the protein CASSLVGGSTEAFF.

This chain links TRBV14 with TRBJ2-6, with D possibly being TRBD2 (5 bases). CDR1 and CDR2 from the germline V gene are SGHDN and FVKESK. V gave up 0 bases and J gave up 4 bases, with 10 bases separating them. CDR3 length: 16 residues. As DNA, the CDR3 is TGTGCCAGCAGCCAAGATGGGCGGGTCGGGGCCAACGTCCTGACTTTC. Translated: CASSQDGRVGANVLTF.

This chain joins TRBV18 and TRBJ2-5; the match to TRBD1 covers 7 bases. V was pared by 3 bases and J by 1 base, with 2 bases of the junction left unmatched. This CDR3 has 14 amino acids. Germline V CDR1 and CDR2: KGHSH, LQKENI. Here the CDR3 reads CASSPGQPQETQYF. The CDR3 DNA follows: TGTGCCAGCTCACCGGGACAGCCCCAAGAGACCCAGTACTTC.

V is TRBV3-1 (or the pseudogene TRBV3-2) and J is TRBJ2-2; TRBD1 matches 11 bases. Trimming at V came to 7 bases and at J to 6 bases, leaving 7 bases not matched to a gene. Germline V gene lookup returns CDR1 LGHDT and CDR2 YNNKEL (reference sequence). The CDR3 is made up of 15 amino acids. CDR3 region: CASTSRGQGAGELFF. CDR3 DNA sequence: TGTGCCAGCACCTCCAGGGGACAGGGGGCCGGGGAGCTGTTTTTT.

V and J are TRBV28 and TRBJ1-5; TRBD1 agrees at 7 bases. Trimming removed 6 bases from V and 5 bases from J; junction bases left unmatched: 4. The CDR3 totals 13 residues. Looked up from germline, CDR1 is MDHEN and CDR2 is SYDVKM. Here the CDR3 DNA reads TGTGCCAGCAGCCTAACAGGGGATCAGCCCCAGCATTTT. Residues: CASSLTGDQPQHF.

The chain is built from TRBV6-5 and TRBJ1-4; D is unclear. The CDR3 spans 13 residues. Germline CDR1 and CDR2: MNHEY and SVGAGI. With 8 bases removed from V and 7 bases from J, the gap between germline ends came to 14 bases. The CDR3: CASRPGTSEKLFF. The CDR3 nucleotides are TGTGCCAGCCGGCCGGGAACGTCTGAAAAACTGTTTTTT.

This clone was detected only a few times. The J gene is TRBJ2-7, the V gene TRBV7-9; a possible D gene is TRBD2 (6 bases). From germline, CDR1 is SEHNR and CDR2 FQNEAQ (reference sequence). There are 15 residues in the CDR3. V was shortened by 7 bases and J by 0 bases, with 16 bases between the two germline ends. Written as DNA, the CDR3 is TGTGCCAGCACCCGCCGGGGGTGGAGCTCCTACGAGCAGTACGTC. Its protein is CASTRRGWSSYEQYV.

J is TRBJ1-2 and V is TRBV19; 10 nucleotides line up with TRBD1. The CDR3 contains 14 residues. V lost 6 bases to trimming and J lost 3 bases; unmatched junction nucleotides: 4. The germline CDR1 and CDR2 sequences are LNHDA and SQIVND (reference sequence). CDR3 coding DNA: TGTGCCAGTAGGACGACAGGGGGCTACTATGGCTACACCTTC. It encodes CASRTTGGYYGYTF.